This entry lists 10 T cell receptor beta chains sequenced from one sample in a study of OX40 agonist ivuxolimab in advanced cancers. Repertoires were generated with immunoSEQ multiplex PCR, while TCRdb's copy carries only in-frame clones and drops some. The profile shows some 65,000 clones, nearly 90% of them singletons. Material: CD4+ or CD8+ T cells sorted from blood, obtained in a trial of the OX40 agonist ivuxolimab. The receptors were gathered from an adult with an advanced solid tumor such as melanoma, head and neck, liver or kidney cancer.

The gene calls are TRBV5-6 and TRBJ2-2, with D perhaps matching TRBD2 (6 bases). Germline V gene lookup returns CDR1 SGHDT and CDR2 YYEEEE. The length of the CDR3 is 15 residues. V was pared by 2 bases and J by 3 bases, with 11 bases between. The CDR3 protein is CASSFTAGYTGELFF. In DNA form, the CDR3 reads TGTGCCAGCAGCTTTACCGCGGGATACACCGGGGAGCTGTTTTTT.

This chain links TRBV2 with TRBJ2-3; 13 bases are a match to TRBD2. V gave up 8 bases and J gave up 1 base; unmatched junction bases: 15. The CDR3 runs to 19 residues. Germline loops: CDR1 SNHLY, CDR2 FYNNEI. The CDR3 spells CASLGIPGLAGTGTDTQYF. Here the CDR3 DNA reads TGTGCCAGCTTAGGTATCCCGGGACTAGCGGGAACGGGCACAGATACGCAGTATTTT.

This clone occurred once. This chain connects TRBV6-5 to TRBJ2-2; weak D call: TRBD1 (5 bases). Germline-derived CDR1 and CDR2 are MNHEY and SVGAGI. CDR3 length equals 15 residues. V lost 2 bases and J 3 bases, leaving 10 bases between the germline ends. For the CDR3, the DNA is TGTGCCAGCAGTTACCAGGGCGAGGACACCGGGGAGCTGTTTTTT. Residues: CASSYQGEDTGELFF.

The chain is built from TRBV4-1 and TRBJ1-1; D might be TRBD1 (5 bases). This CDR3 has 14 residues. V was shortened by 3 bases and J by 1 base, with 9 bases between the two germline ends. The germline V gene encodes CDR1 MGHRA and CDR2 YSYEKL. The CDR3 spells CASSHSGENTEAFF. CDR3 bases: TGCGCCAGCAGCCACTCGGGGGAGAACACTGAAGCTTTCTTT.

This clone was detected only once. The genes are TRBV6-4 and TRBJ1-2, with 7 bases fitting TRBD1. The length of the CDR3 is 13 residues. The V gene end was trimmed by 5 bases and the J gene end by 4 bases; junction bases not matched to a gene: 4. Per germline, CDR1 MRHNA and CDR2 SNTAGT. The CDR3 sequence is CASSPTGSYGYTF. The CDR3 bases are TGTGCCAGCAGTCCGACAGGGAGCTATGGCTACACCTTC.

The chain couples TRBV6-5 to TRBJ2-5; 7 nucleotides agree with TRBD2. The CDR3 totals 15 residues. J gave up 3 bases and V 1 base, and 5 bases lay outside the gene matches. Germline lookup yields CDR1 MNHEY and CDR2 SVGAGI. The CDR3 reads CASSYWVGGEETQYF. CDR3 nucleotides: TGTGCCAGCAGTTACTGGGTGGGGGGGGAAGAGACCCAGTACTTC.

This clone was counted at least ten times. The V call is TRBV10-3, the J call TRBJ1-1; D remains ambiguous. Germline V CDR1 and CDR2: ENHRY, SYGVKD. V lost 0 bases to trimming and J lost 4 bases, with 9 bases between them. This CDR3 region has 14 residues. The CDR3 DNA sequence: TGTGCCATCAGTGAGTCGTGGGTCAGCACTGAAGCTTTCTTT. Its protein product is CAISESWVSTEAFF.

The chain carries TRBV13 and TRBJ1-1; D is perhaps TRBD1 (6 bases). This CDR3 has 15 amino acids. The V gene lost 5 bases and the J gene lost 1 base, with 14 bases spanning the gap. Germline V gene sequence: CDR1 PRHDT, CDR2 FYEKMQ (reference sequence). This CDR3 reads CASSHPDRPNTEAFF. The CDR3 DNA reads as TGTGCCAGCAGCCATCCAGACAGGCCGAACACTGAAGCTTTCTTT.

The chain links TRBV6-6 to TRBJ1-1, with a possible D match to TRBD1 (5 bases). Per germline, CDR1 MNHNY and CDR2 SVGAGI (reference sequence). The ends were cut back, 7 bases at V and 1 base at J, with 10 bases in the middle. The CDR3 is 13 residues long. The DNA for the CDR3 is TGTGCCAGCACCTTTGGGGCGAACACTGAAGCTTTCTTT. Protein: CASTFGANTEAFF.

The V gene is TRBV5-4, the J gene TRBJ2-5; no clear D gene. Trimming removed 0 bases at V and 6 bases at J, with 9 bases between. This CDR3 is built from 13 residues. Germline lookup yields CDR1 SGHNT and CDR2 YYREEE (reference sequence). The CDR3 sequence is CASSLELEQTQYF. The CDR3 DNA sequence: TGTGCCAGCAGCTTGGAGCTAGAACAGACCCAGTACTTC.